This T cell receptor beta chain was retrieved from a study of blood T cell repertoires in COVID-19. In the original processing: Estimated nucleated cell counts came from reference gene primer amplification. The data were produced by immunoSEQ multiplex PCR, yet TCRdb's version contains in-frame clones alone and is incomplete. The V and J calls and the clone size are those of that table, but D and trimming were determined from the DNA. The data contain about 500,000 clones, about 85% of them seen just once; the ten biggest clones take up 0.7%. The CDR3 covers 16 residues. In germline, CDR1 is SGHTS, CDR2 YDEGEE. With 6 bases removed from V and 3 bases from J, the gap between germline ends came to 19 bases.

This receptor was obtained from a woman aged 18-29 years who had recovered from COVID-19. Sequenced input: PBMCs or T cells enriched from blood (not recorded which). V is TRBV5-8 and J is TRBJ2-1; D is perhaps TRBD1 (6 bases). The DNA for the CDR3 is TGTGCCAGCATTTTACCCAGGGGACGGATCTACAATGAGCAGTTCTTC. Protein product: CASILPRGRIYNEQFF.